The clone carrying this T cell receptor (beta chain) was recorded many times. This record belongs to a study of T-cell reconstitution after alpha-beta-depleted transplantation in children. Unique molecular identifiers tagged the TCRbeta library. Each CDR3 protein is one row after TCRdb ran MiXCR on the PCR reads. The sample carries roughly 350,000 distinct CDR3 sequences, around 10% recorded once. Per germline, CDR1 LGHNA and CDR2 YSLEER. V dropped 0 bases and J dropped 2 bases, with 11 bases sitting between them. This CDR3 contains 15 residues. Sequencing was performed on PBMCs from the stem cell graft donor, taken from the stem cell graft. This TCR was recovered from a human donor who donated a stem cell graft to a child with acute lymphoblastic leukemia. V usage is TRBV4-3 and J usage is TRBJ2-7; maybe TRBD2 (6 bases). The CDR3 region has the DNA TGCGCCAGCAGCCAAGACCCTCTAGCGACCTACGAGCAGTACTTC. Translating it yields CASSQDPLATYEQYF.